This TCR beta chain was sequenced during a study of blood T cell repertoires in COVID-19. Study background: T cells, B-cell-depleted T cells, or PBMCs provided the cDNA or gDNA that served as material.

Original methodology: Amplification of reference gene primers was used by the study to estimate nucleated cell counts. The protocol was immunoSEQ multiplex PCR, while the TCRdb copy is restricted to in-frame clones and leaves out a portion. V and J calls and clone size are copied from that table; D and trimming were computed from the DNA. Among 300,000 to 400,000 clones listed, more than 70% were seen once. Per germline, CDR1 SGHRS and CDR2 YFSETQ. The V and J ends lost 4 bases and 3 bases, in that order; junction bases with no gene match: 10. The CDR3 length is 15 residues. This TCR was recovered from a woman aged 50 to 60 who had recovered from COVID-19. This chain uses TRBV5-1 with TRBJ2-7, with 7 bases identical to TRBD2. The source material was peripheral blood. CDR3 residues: CASSPPAREGYEQYF. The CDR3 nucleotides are TGCGCCAGCAGCCCTCCGGCCAGGGAGGGCTACGAGCAGTACTTC.